A selection of T cell receptor beta chains follows, all from one sample in a study of OX40 agonist ivuxolimab in advanced cancers. Sequencing was performed with immunoSEQ multiplex PCR; in TCRdb, only in-frame clones are kept and a portion is missing. The sample consists of fewer than 65,000 clones, less than 85% of them appearing once. Specimen: CD4+ or CD8+ T cells sorted from blood, collected in a trial of the OX40 agonist ivuxolimab. These receptors all stem from an adult with an advanced solid tumor such as melanoma, head and neck, liver or kidney cancer. Each CDR3 is given with its conserved first and last residue. The order of the fields is clone size, V gene, D gene, J gene, CDR3 protein, CDR3 DNA. A D gene is named only where the DNA matches it firmly. A clone size is listed for some rows: how often the clone was seen (once, few, many), or a class if it is expanded.

NA	TRBV7-2	NA	TRBJ2-7	CASSFGSYEQYF	TGTGCCAGCAGCTTTGGGAGTTACGAGCAGTACTTC
NA	TRBV20-1	NA	TRBJ2-5	CSAGPGGTQYF	TGCAGTGCCGGACCAGGAGGGACCCAGTACTTC
once	TRBV12-5	TRBD2	TRBJ2-1	CASVRASGEPEQFF	TGTGCTAGTGTGAGGGCTAGCGGGGAACCTGAGCAGTTCTTC
once	TRBV7-9	TRBD1	TRBJ1-1	CASSTRGGSGTEAFF	TGTGCCAGCAGCACCAGAGGGGGCTCGGGCACTGAAGCTTTCTTT
NA	TRBV28	NA	TRBJ2-4	CASSPSGGPRAKNIQYF	TGTGCCAGCAGTCCCTCAGGGGGGCCGAGGGCCAAAAACATTCAGTACTTC
NA	TRBV7-2	TRBD2	TRBJ2-1	CASSLVGTSGTYNEQFF	TGTGCCAGCAGCTTAGTCGGGACTAGCGGGACCTACAATGAGCAGTTCTTC
NA	TRBV6-5	TRBD2	TRBJ2-1	CASRQRLAGGEQFF	TGTGCCAGCAGACAAAGACTAGCGGGAGGTGAGCAGTTCTTC
NA	TRBV7-8	NA	TRBJ1-6	CASSRGNSPLHF	TGTGCCAGCAGCCGGGGAAATTCACCCCTCCACTTT
NA	TRBV14	TRBD1	TRBJ1-6	CASRGQGISPLHF	TGTGCCAGCAGGGGACAGGGTATCTCACCCCTCCACTTT
NA	TRBV11-2	NA	TRBJ1-1	CASSPRFGQSEAFF	TGTGCCAGCAGCCCTAGATTCGGACAGTCTGAAGCTTTCTTT
medium-sized	TRBV5-4	NA	TRBJ1-6	CASSLSLGNSPLHF	TGTGCCAGCAGCTTGTCTCTGGGGAATTCACCCCTCCACTTT
once	TRBV29-1	NA	TRBJ1-4	CSVGGGLLDEKLFF	TGCAGCGTTGGGGGGGGGCTCTTGGATGAAAAACTGTTTTTT
NA	TRBV6-1	TRBD1	TRBJ1-5	CASSALDRGGSNQPQHF	TGTGCCAGCAGTGCCCTGGACAGGGGCGGGAGCAATCAGCCCCAGCATTTT
NA	TRBV5-1	NA	TRBJ2-7	CASSFNSYEQYF	TGTGCCAGCAGCTTTAACTCCTACGAGCAGTACTTC
NA	TRBV9	NA	TRBJ1-6	CASSVLPGGTGSPLHF	TGTGCCAGCAGCGTATTACCGGGTGGAACGGGTTCACCCCTCCACTTT
NA	TRBV7-2	TRBD2	TRBJ2-1	CASSATSGRARFF	TGTGCCAGCAGCGCCACTAGCGGGAGGGCCCGGTTCTTC
NA	TRBV5-5	TRBD1	TRBJ1-2	CASSLVVTGANYGYTF	TGTGCCAGCAGCTTGGTGGTGACAGGGGCTAACTATGGCTACACCTTC
NA	TRBV29-1	TRBD1	TRBJ2-2	CSVVGQGATGELFF	TGCAGCGTTGTAGGACAGGGGGCCACCGGGGAGCTGTTTTTT
few	TRBV2	NA	TRBJ1-1	CASSESGQWTEAFF	TGTGCCAGCAGTGAATCTGGTCAATGGACTGAAGCTTTCTTT
NA	TRBV7-9	NA	TRBJ1-5	CASSVGGVSNQPQHF	TGTGCCAGCAGCGTCGGGGGTGTAAGCAATCAGCCCCAGCATTTT
NA	TRBV6-5	TRBD1	TRBJ1-4	CASSYGTGVEKLFF	TGTGCCAGCAGTTACGGGACAGGGGTCGAAAAACTGTTTTTT
NA	TRBV29-1	NA	TRBJ2-1	CSATLGNEQFF	TGCAGCGCTACCTTAGGGAATGAGCAGTTCTTC
few	TRBV11-2	TRBD2	TRBJ2-2	CASSPNSGGTGELFF	TGTGCCAGCAGCCCGAATAGCGGGGGGACCGGGGAGCTGTTTTTT
NA	TRBV19	TRBD2	TRBJ2-5	CASSPSTSGSPQGTQYF	TGTGCCAGTAGTCCCTCGACTAGCGGGAGCCCCCAGGGGACCCAGTACTTC
NA	TRBV11-2	TRBD1	TRBJ1-2	CASSLTGGGYGYTF	TGTGCCAGCAGCTTAACAGGGGGCGGCTATGGCTACACCTTC
NA	TRBV14	NA	TRBJ2-4	CASSLLGARGGNIQYF	TGTGCCAGCAGCCTCCTAGGGGCCCGTGGGGGGAACATTCAGTACTTC
once	TRBV5-1	TRBD1	TRBJ1-4	CASSLQGDNEKLFF	TGCGCCAGCAGCTTACAGGGGGATAATGAAAAACTGTTTTTT
NA	TRBV9	NA	TRBJ1-3	CASSVAAGGGNTIYF	TGTGCCAGCAGCGTAGCTGCGGGTGGTGGAAACACCATATATTTT
NA	TRBV9	TRBD1	TRBJ1-2	CASSEGVAGGYGYTF	TGTGCCAGCAGCGAGGGAGTAGCAGGGGGTTATGGCTACACCTTC
NA	TRBV5-4	NA	TRBJ2-5	CASSPPRGGRETQYF	TGTGCCAGCAGCCCCCCCCGGGGAGGACGAGAGACCCAGTACTTC
NA	TRBV4-3	NA	TRBJ1-5	CASSQDGGRNQPQHF	TGCGCCAGCAGCCAAGACGGGGGACGCAATCAGCCCCAGCATTTT
NA	TRBV29-1	NA	TRBJ1-1	CSAKGLTEAFF	TGCAGCGCTAAGGGCCTCACTGAAGCTTTCTTT
NA	TRBV7-3	TRBD1	TRBJ2-7	CASSPRDRGLEGFSRSSYEQYF	TGTGCCAGCAGCCCCCGGGACAGGGGGCTGGAGGGTTTTTCCCGAAGCTCCTACGAGCAGTACTTC
NA	TRBV7-9	NA	TRBJ1-1	CASSPSGGSNTEAFF	TGTGCCAGCAGCCCTAGCGGGGGGTCGAACACTGAAGCTTTCTTT
NA	TRBV10-2	TRBD2	TRBJ2-1	CASSEMDGGSPPEQFF	TGCGCCAGCAGTGAAATGGATGGCGGGAGCCCACCTGAGCAGTTCTTC
few	TRBV2	TRBD1	TRBJ1-5	CASSQGARQPQHF	TGTGCCAGCAGCCAGGGGGCTAGACAGCCCCAGCATTTT
NA	TRBV7-2	TRBD2	TRBJ2-5	CASSFGGAGKETQYF	TGTGCCAGCAGCTTTGGGGGAGCGGGAAAGGAGACCCAGTACTTC
NA	TRBV28	NA	TRBJ1-2	CASREGGLGYTF	TGTGCCAGCAGGGAGGGCGGACTGGGCTACACCTTC
NA	TRBV6-6	NA	TRBJ2-1	CASLAQGTHNEQFF	TGTGCCAGCCTGGCACAGGGGACTCACAATGAGCAGTTCTTC
few	TRBV19	TRBD2	TRBJ2-2	CASSIVRGGSGELFF	TGTGCCAGTAGTATAGTGCGGGGGGGCAGCGGGGAGCTGTTTTTT
NA	TRBV19	TRBD1	TRBJ2-2	CASRRTGNTGELFF	TGTGCCAGTAGGAGGACAGGGAACACCGGGGAGCTGTTTTTT
few	TRBV14	NA	TRBJ1-5	CASSQVGGQPQHF	TGTGCCAGCAGCCAAGTAGGGGGACAGCCCCAGCATTTT
NA	TRBV18	NA	TRBJ2-5	CASSPPYNQETQYF	TGTGCCAGCTCACCACCGTACAACCAAGAGACCCAGTACTTC
NA	TRBV4-2	NA	TRBJ1-1	CASSQKGLEAFF	TGTGCCAGCAGCCAGAAGGGCCTTGAAGCTTTCTTT
NA	TRBV7-2	TRBD1	TRBJ2-5	CASSPTGGGETQYF	TGTGCCAGCAGCCCGACAGGGGGCGGAGAGACCCAGTACTTC
NA	TRBV5-1	NA	TRBJ2-7	CASSLGQGIYEQYF	TGCGCCAGCAGCTTAGGCCAAGGGATCTACGAGCAGTACTTC
NA	TRBV4-2	NA	TRBJ1-5	CASSQDGKRQPQHF	TGTGCCAGCAGCCAAGATGGAAAGAGACAGCCCCAGCATTTT
NA	TRBV19	NA	TRBJ2-5	CASSILLNWGETQYF	TGTGCCAGTAGTATCCTGCTCAATTGGGGGGAGACCCAGTACTTC
NA	TRBV28	NA	TRBJ2-7	CASSLSFGYEQYF	TGTGCCAGCAGTTTATCTTTCGGCTACGAGCAGTACTTC
once	TRBV5-8	NA	TRBJ2-2	CASILLYILAPTGELFF	TGTGCCAGCATCCTGCTATATATCCTAGCACCCACCGGGGAGCTGTTTTTT
NA	TRBV6-6	NA	TRBJ1-1	CASSYGSPGDTEAFF	TGTGCCAGCAGTTACGGCAGCCCAGGGGACACTGAAGCTTTCTTT
NA	TRBV29-1	TRBD2	TRBJ2-1	CSVGLAGTSYNEQFF	TGCAGCGTTGGACTAGCGGGGACTTCCTACAATGAGCAGTTCTTC
NA	TRBV27	NA	TRBJ1-1	CASSLYSVGRGQRNTEAFF	TGTGCCAGCAGTTTATATAGCGTCGGGAGGGGACAACGGAACACTGAAGCTTTCTTT